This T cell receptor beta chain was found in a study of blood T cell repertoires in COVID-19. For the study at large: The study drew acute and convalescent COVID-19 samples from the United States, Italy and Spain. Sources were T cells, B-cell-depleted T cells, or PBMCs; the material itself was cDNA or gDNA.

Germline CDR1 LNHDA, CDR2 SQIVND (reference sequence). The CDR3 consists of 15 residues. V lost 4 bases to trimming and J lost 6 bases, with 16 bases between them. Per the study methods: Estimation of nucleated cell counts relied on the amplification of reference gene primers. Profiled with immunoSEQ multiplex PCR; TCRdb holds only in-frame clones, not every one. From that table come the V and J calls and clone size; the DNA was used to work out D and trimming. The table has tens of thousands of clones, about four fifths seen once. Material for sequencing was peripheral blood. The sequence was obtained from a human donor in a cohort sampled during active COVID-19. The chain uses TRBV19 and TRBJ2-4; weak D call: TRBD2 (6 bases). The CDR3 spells CASSSGVSTGNIQYF. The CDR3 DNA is TGTGCCAGTAGTAGCGGGGTCTCGACGGGAAACATTCAGTACTTC.